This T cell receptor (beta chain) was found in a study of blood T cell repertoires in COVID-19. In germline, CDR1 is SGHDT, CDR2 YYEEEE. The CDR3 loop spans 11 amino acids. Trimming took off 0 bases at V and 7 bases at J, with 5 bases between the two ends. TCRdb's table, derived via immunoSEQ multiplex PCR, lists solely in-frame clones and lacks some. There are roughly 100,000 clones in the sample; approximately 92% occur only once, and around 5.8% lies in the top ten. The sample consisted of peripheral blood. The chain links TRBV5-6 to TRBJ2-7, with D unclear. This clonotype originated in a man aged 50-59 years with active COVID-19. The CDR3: CASSLGREQYF. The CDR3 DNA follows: TGTGCCAGCAGCTTGGGCCGGGAGCAGTACTTC.